This T cell receptor beta chain was sequenced during a study of tumor and adjacent non-tumor tissue in lung cancer. Study context: Samples averaged roughly 4.3 million productive TCRbeta reads each. Study findings and constraints: Patients with more diverse tumor TCRs had worse survival. Tumor tissue had significantly higher TCR diversity than normal lung. In normal lung, the top 100 clones were significantly more dominant than in tumor.

With regard to this clonotype: Antigen: not known. Compared with germline, one end of the junction differs, possibly owing to a read error.

TCRbeta libraries were built with three rounds of nested PCR, modified from ARM-PCR. TCRdb analysed the multiplex PCR reads with MiXCR anew, one entry per CDR3 protein. The table includes 85,000 or so distinct CDR3 sequences, around 82% detected once. The template was RNA from unsorted bulk tissue. The normal lung tissue was taken more than 3 cm from the tumor edge. From germline, CDR1 is SGHAT and CDR2 FQNNGV. This CDR3 is 14 amino acids long. The V gene is TRBV11-2, the J gene TRBJ2-7; D not certain. This TCR derives from a woman in her fifties or sixties with non-small cell lung cancer. Sequencing was carried out using distant non-tumor lung tissue. The DNA of the CDR3 is TGTGCCAGCAGCCTGACGAACACTGCTTACGAGGAGTACTTC. Translation gives CASSLTNTAYEEYF.